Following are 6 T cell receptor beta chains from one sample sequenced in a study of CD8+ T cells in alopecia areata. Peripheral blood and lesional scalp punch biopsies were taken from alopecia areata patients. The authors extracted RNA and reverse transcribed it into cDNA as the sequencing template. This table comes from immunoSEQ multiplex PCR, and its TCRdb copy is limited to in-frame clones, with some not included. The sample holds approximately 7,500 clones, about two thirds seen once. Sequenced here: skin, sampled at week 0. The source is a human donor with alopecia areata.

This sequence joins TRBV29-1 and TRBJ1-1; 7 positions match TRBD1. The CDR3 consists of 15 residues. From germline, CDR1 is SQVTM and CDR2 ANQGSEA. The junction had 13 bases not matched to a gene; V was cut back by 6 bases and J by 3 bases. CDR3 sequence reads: CSVLGPFQGDTEAFF. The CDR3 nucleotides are TGCAGCGTCTTAGGGCCATTCCAGGGGGACACTGAAGCTTTCTTT.

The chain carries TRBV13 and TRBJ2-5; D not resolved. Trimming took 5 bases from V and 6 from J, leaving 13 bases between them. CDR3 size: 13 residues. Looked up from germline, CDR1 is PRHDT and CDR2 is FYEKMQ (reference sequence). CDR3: CASSPPGSQTQYF. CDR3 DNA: TGTGCCAGCAGCCCCCCCGGGTCCCAGACCCAGTACTTC.

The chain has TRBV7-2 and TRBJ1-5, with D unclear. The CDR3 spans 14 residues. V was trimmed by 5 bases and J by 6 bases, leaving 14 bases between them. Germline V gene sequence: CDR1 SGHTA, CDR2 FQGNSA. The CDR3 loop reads CASSLTAMGQPQHF. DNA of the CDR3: TGTGCCAGCAGCCTCACAGCGATGGGTCAGCCCCAGCATTTT.

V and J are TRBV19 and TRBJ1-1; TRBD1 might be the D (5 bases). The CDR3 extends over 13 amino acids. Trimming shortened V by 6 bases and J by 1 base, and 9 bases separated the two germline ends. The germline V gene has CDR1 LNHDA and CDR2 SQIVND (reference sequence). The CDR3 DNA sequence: TGTGCCAGTAGGCTGACAGAGAACACTGAAGCTTTCTTT. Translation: CASRLTENTEAFF.

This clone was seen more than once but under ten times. CDR3 sequence (DNA): TGTGCCAGCAAGACAGGGGGTTTTGGCGGGGAGCTGTTTTTT. Its translation: CASKTGGFGGELFF. V is TRBV2 and J is TRBJ2-2, with 9 bases aligning to TRBD1. Trimming at V came to 7 bases and at J to 7 bases, leaving 7 bases not matched to a gene. CDR3 length: 14 amino acids. The V gene's germline CDR1 is SNHLY and CDR2 FYNNEI.

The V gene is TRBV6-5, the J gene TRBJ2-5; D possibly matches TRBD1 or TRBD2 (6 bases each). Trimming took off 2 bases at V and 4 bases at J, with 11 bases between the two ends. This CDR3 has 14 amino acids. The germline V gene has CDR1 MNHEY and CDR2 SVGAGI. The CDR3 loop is CASSYRGRSETQYF. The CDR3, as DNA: TGTGCCAGCAGTTACCGGGGGCGTTCAGAGACCCAGTACTTC.